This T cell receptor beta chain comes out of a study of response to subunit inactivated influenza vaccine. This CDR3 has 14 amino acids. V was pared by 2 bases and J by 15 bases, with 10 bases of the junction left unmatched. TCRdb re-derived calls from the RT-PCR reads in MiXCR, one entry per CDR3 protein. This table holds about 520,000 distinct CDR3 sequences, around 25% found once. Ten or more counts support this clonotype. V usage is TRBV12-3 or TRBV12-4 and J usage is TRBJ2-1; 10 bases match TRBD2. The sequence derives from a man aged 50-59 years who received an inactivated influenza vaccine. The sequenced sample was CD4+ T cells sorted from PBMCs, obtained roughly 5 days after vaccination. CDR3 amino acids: CASSLRSGGEIGFF. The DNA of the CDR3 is TGTGCCAGCAGTTTAAGAAGCGGGGGGGAGATCGGGTTCTTC.